Listed below are T cell receptor beta chains from one sample, sequenced in a study of blood T cell repertoires in COVID-19. Using immunoSEQ multiplex PCR, the repertoire was profiled, and TCRdb retains in-frame clones only, with some absent. Of some 74,000 clones listed, approximately 80% were seen once; the top ten hold over 9.5%. Material: peripheral blood. These receptors were collected from a human donor in a cohort sampled during active COVID-19. Each CDR3 is given with its conserved first and last residue. Each record gives: CDR3 DNA, CDR3 protein, D gene, J gene, CDR3 length, clone size, V gene. The D gene is left open where the match is weak. Size is omitted from some rows. Given values are once, few, many or a class for expanded clones.

cdr3_nt: TGTGCCTGGAGTGTAGAAATGGGCACCAGCGGGGAAGCTTTCTTT
cdr3_aa: CAWSVEMGTSGEAFF
d_call: NA
j_call: TRBJ1-1
cdr3_length: 15
clone_size: few
v_call: TRBV30

cdr3_nt: TGTGCCAGCAGCTTAACGCGGACAGGGACCTATGGCTACACCTTC
cdr3_aa: CASSLTRTGTYGYTF
d_call: TRBD1
j_call: TRBJ1-2
cdr3_length: 15
clone_size: many
v_call: TRBV7-2

cdr3_nt: TGTGCCAGCACCGGGACAGGGACCTACGAGCAGTACTTC
cdr3_aa: CASTGTGTYEQYF
d_call: TRBD1
j_call: TRBJ2-7
cdr3_length: 13
clone_size: few
v_call: TRBV18

cdr3_nt: TGTGCCTGGAGACCCCTAATCCATGAGCAGTTCTTC
cdr3_aa: CAWRPLIHEQFF
d_call: NA
j_call: TRBJ2-1
cdr3_length: 12
clone_size: once
v_call: TRBV30

cdr3_nt: TGTGCCTGGAGCAGGGGATATGGGACTGAAGCTTTCTTT
cdr3_aa: CAWSRGYGTEAFF
d_call: NA
j_call: TRBJ1-1
cdr3_length: 13
clone_size: NA
v_call: TRBV30

cdr3_nt: TGTGCCAGCAGCTTCTTAGCGGGGGTTACAGATACGCAGTATTTT
cdr3_aa: CASSFLAGVTDTQYF
d_call: TRBD2
j_call: TRBJ2-3
cdr3_length: 15
clone_size: NA
v_call: TRBV7-2

cdr3_nt: TGTGCCAGCAGCCAAGGGAGTGGGACTACGTTATCCTACGAGCAGTACTTC
cdr3_aa: CASSQGSGTTLSYEQYF
d_call: TRBD2
j_call: TRBJ2-7
cdr3_length: 17
clone_size: NA
v_call: TRBV4-2

cdr3_nt: TGCAGCGTTGCGCCGGGGAGCTCTGGAAACACCATATATTTT
cdr3_aa: CSVAPGSSGNTIYF
d_call: NA
j_call: TRBJ1-3
cdr3_length: 14
clone_size: NA
v_call: TRBV29-1

cdr3_nt: TGTGCCAGCAGCCCCTACCCACGGGTAGATCAGCCCCAGCATTTT
cdr3_aa: CASSPYPRVDQPQHF
d_call: NA
j_call: TRBJ1-5
cdr3_length: 15
clone_size: many
v_call: TRBV5-5

cdr3_nt: TGTGCCAGCAGTTACCGCCAGAGCACAGATACGCAGTATTTT
cdr3_aa: CASSYRQSTDTQYF
d_call: NA
j_call: TRBJ2-3
cdr3_length: 14
clone_size: NA
v_call: TRBV6-2/TRBV6-3

cdr3_nt: TGTGCCAGCACCAGAGGGGGGGCCGCAGATACGCAGTATTTT
cdr3_aa: CASTRGGAADTQYF
d_call: NA
j_call: TRBJ2-3
cdr3_length: 14
clone_size: once
v_call: TRBV6-5

cdr3_nt: TGTGCCAGCAGTCCGAATCGACAGGGTACGATGCCCCAGCATTTT
cdr3_aa: CASSPNRQGTMPQHF
d_call: TRBD1
j_call: TRBJ1-5
cdr3_length: 15
clone_size: few
v_call: TRBV27

cdr3_nt: TGTGCCAGTAGTTTGGGCCGGAACACTGAAGCTTTCTTT
cdr3_aa: CASSLGRNTEAFF
d_call: NA
j_call: TRBJ1-1
cdr3_length: 13
clone_size: NA
v_call: TRBV19

cdr3_nt: TGTGCCAGCAGTGATAGACAGGGGACCATCTATAGCAATCAGCCCCAGCATTTT
cdr3_aa: CASSDRQGTIYSNQPQHF
d_call: TRBD1
j_call: TRBJ1-5
cdr3_length: 18
clone_size: NA
v_call: TRBV6-1

cdr3_nt: TGCGCCAGCGGAGGGGAGGGCTCCTACAATGAGCAGTTCTTC
cdr3_aa: CASGGEGSYNEQFF
d_call: TRBD2
j_call: TRBJ2-1
cdr3_length: 14
clone_size: NA
v_call: TRBV5-1

cdr3_nt: TGTGCCAGCAGTTGGAGGACGTCCTACAATGAGCAGTTCTTC
cdr3_aa: CASSWRTSYNEQFF
d_call: NA
j_call: TRBJ2-1
cdr3_length: 14
clone_size: NA
v_call: TRBV28

cdr3_nt: TGTGCCAGCTCTGACACTTCTAGCACAGATACGCAGTATTTT
cdr3_aa: CASSDTSSTDTQYF
d_call: NA
j_call: TRBJ2-3
cdr3_length: 14
clone_size: NA
v_call: TRBV18

cdr3_nt: TGTGCCAGCAGTTACAGCGACAGGGGGCGCGGACCCCAGCATTTT
cdr3_aa: CASSYSDRGRGPQHF
d_call: TRBD1
j_call: TRBJ1-5
cdr3_length: 15
clone_size: NA
v_call: TRBV6-2/TRBV6-3

cdr3_nt: TGTGCCAGCAGCCAGTCGGCCAGGGAGGCCGGGGAGCTGTTTTTT
cdr3_aa: CASSQSAREAGELFF
d_call: NA
j_call: TRBJ2-2
cdr3_length: 15
clone_size: NA
v_call: TRBV4-2

cdr3_nt: TGTGCCAGTAGTGCGCCTCAAGAGACCCAGTACTTC
cdr3_aa: CASSAPQETQYF
d_call: NA
j_call: TRBJ2-5
cdr3_length: 12
clone_size: NA
v_call: TRBV19

cdr3_nt: TGTGCCTGGAGTCTACTTACGAACTATGGCTACACCTTC
cdr3_aa: CAWSLLTNYGYTF
d_call: NA
j_call: TRBJ1-2
cdr3_length: 13
clone_size: NA
v_call: TRBV30

cdr3_nt: TGTGCCAGCAGCTTGGGTGACAGGAACCAAGAGACCCAGTACTTC
cdr3_aa: CASSLGDRNQETQYF
d_call: NA
j_call: TRBJ2-5
cdr3_length: 15
clone_size: NA
v_call: TRBV7-9

cdr3_nt: TGTGCCAGCAGCTTGTTAGGACTCAGCGTGGCGGAGCAGTTCTTC
cdr3_aa: CASSLLGLSVAEQFF
d_call: NA
j_call: TRBJ2-1
cdr3_length: 15
clone_size: NA
v_call: TRBV5-6

cdr3_nt: TGTGCCAGCTCCTTGACGAGGGCGCATAGGGATGGGGAGACCCAGTACTTC
cdr3_aa: CASSLTRAHRDGETQYF
d_call: NA
j_call: TRBJ2-5
cdr3_length: 17
clone_size: NA
v_call: TRBV2

cdr3_nt: TGTGCCAGCCGGGGTCAGGGGGAGGAGACCCAGTACTTC
cdr3_aa: CASRGQGEETQYF
d_call: TRBD1
j_call: TRBJ2-5
cdr3_length: 13
clone_size: NA
v_call: TRBV4-2

cdr3_nt: TGTGCCACCAGTGACCAGGGACAGGGAAGATACGAGCAGTACTTC
cdr3_aa: CATSDQGQGRYEQYF
d_call: TRBD1
j_call: TRBJ2-7
cdr3_length: 15
clone_size: NA
v_call: TRBV24-1

cdr3_nt: TGTGCCAGCAGCTTACGAGGGTTTAATTCACCCCTCCACTTT
cdr3_aa: CASSLRGFNSPLHF
d_call: NA
j_call: TRBJ1-6
cdr3_length: 14
clone_size: few
v_call: TRBV13

cdr3_nt: TGTGCCAGCAGCTTAACTAGCGGGGGGGAGACCCAGTACTTC
cdr3_aa: CASSLTSGGETQYF
d_call: TRBD2
j_call: TRBJ2-5
cdr3_length: 14
clone_size: NA
v_call: TRBV7-3

cdr3_nt: TGTGCCAGCAGTCCCACAGGGAAGGCCGAAAAACTGTTTTTT
cdr3_aa: CASSPTGKAEKLFF
d_call: NA
j_call: TRBJ1-4
cdr3_length: 14
clone_size: NA
v_call: TRBV28

cdr3_nt: TGTGCCAGTAGTATTAGCGGGGGGGATACGCAGTATTTT
cdr3_aa: CASSISGGDTQYF
d_call: TRBD2
j_call: TRBJ2-3
cdr3_length: 13
clone_size: NA
v_call: TRBV19

cdr3_nt: TGTGCCACCAGTAAACGGGAGGACTATGGCTACACCTTC
cdr3_aa: CATSKREDYGYTF
d_call: NA
j_call: TRBJ1-2
cdr3_length: 13
clone_size: NA
v_call: TRBV24-1

cdr3_nt: TGTGCCAGCTCCATAGGGGACAGGGGCGAGCAGTACTTC
cdr3_aa: CASSIGDRGEQYF
d_call: TRBD1
j_call: TRBJ2-7
cdr3_length: 13
clone_size: NA
v_call: TRBV18

cdr3_nt: TGCGCCAGCAGTCGTTGGGGGTCGCTAGCGGGGGCAGATACGCAGTATTTT
cdr3_aa: CASSRWGSLAGADTQYF
d_call: TRBD2
j_call: TRBJ2-3
cdr3_length: 17
clone_size: NA
v_call: TRBV23-1

cdr3_nt: TGTGCCAGCAGTTACTCGAAGGGGGCGAACACTGAAGCTTTCTTT
cdr3_aa: CASSYSKGANTEAFF
d_call: TRBD1
j_call: TRBJ1-1
cdr3_length: 15
clone_size: NA
v_call: TRBV6-5

cdr3_nt: TGTGCCTGGAGTGAAGGCGGAGGGAACATTCAGTACTTC
cdr3_aa: CAWSEGGGNIQYF
d_call: NA
j_call: TRBJ2-4
cdr3_length: 13
clone_size: once
v_call: TRBV30

cdr3_nt: TGTGCCAGTAGTACGGGGACAGGGGGTCCAGAGACCCAGTACTTC
cdr3_aa: CASSTGTGGPETQYF
d_call: TRBD1
j_call: TRBJ2-5
cdr3_length: 15
clone_size: NA
v_call: TRBV19

cdr3_nt: TGTGCCAGCAGCTTAGTGGGGGGAACTAATGAAAAACTGTTTTTT
cdr3_aa: CASSLVGGTNEKLFF
d_call: NA
j_call: TRBJ1-4
cdr3_length: 15
clone_size: once
v_call: TRBV7-2

cdr3_nt: TGCGCCAGCAGCTGGACTAGCGGGGGGCCTTCCAATGAGCAGTTCTTC
cdr3_aa: CASSWTSGGPSNEQFF
d_call: TRBD2
j_call: TRBJ2-1
cdr3_length: 16
clone_size: once
v_call: TRBV5-1

cdr3_nt: TGTGCCAGCAGCCACAGGGATTGGACTGAAGCTTTCTTT
cdr3_aa: CASSHRDWTEAFF
d_call: NA
j_call: TRBJ1-1
cdr3_length: 13
clone_size: NA
v_call: TRBV3-1/TRBV3-2

cdr3_nt: TGCGCCAGCAGCTTGTCGGGACAGGGGGTTTTAGGTTCACCCCTCCACTTT
cdr3_aa: CASSLSGQGVLGSPLHF
d_call: TRBD1
j_call: TRBJ1-6
cdr3_length: 17
clone_size: NA
v_call: TRBV5-1

cdr3_nt: TGTGCCAGCTCACGAAGCACTAGCGGGAGGGACTACAATGAGCAGTTCTTC
cdr3_aa: CASSRSTSGRDYNEQFF
d_call: TRBD2
j_call: TRBJ2-1
cdr3_length: 17
clone_size: NA
v_call: TRBV18

cdr3_nt: TGTGCCAGCAGAGAAACACCTTACCAAGAGACCCAGTACTTC
cdr3_aa: CASRETPYQETQYF
d_call: NA
j_call: TRBJ2-5
cdr3_length: 14
clone_size: NA
v_call: TRBV2

cdr3_nt: TGTGCCAGCAGTTTCGGGCAGGGCGGCGGTCAGCCCCAGCATTTT
cdr3_aa: CASSFGQGGGQPQHF
d_call: NA
j_call: TRBJ1-5
cdr3_length: 15
clone_size: NA
v_call: TRBV28

cdr3_nt: TGTGCCAGCTCACCTCCCAGCTCCTATAATTCACCCCTCCACTTT
cdr3_aa: CASSPPSSYNSPLHF
d_call: NA
j_call: TRBJ1-6
cdr3_length: 15
clone_size: NA
v_call: TRBV18

cdr3_nt: TGTGCCAGCAGCTTCTTAGCGGGAGGGCCAGTTAATGAGCAGTTCTTC
cdr3_aa: CASSFLAGGPVNEQFF
d_call: TRBD2
j_call: TRBJ2-1
cdr3_length: 16
clone_size: NA
v_call: TRBV7-9

cdr3_nt: TGTGCCTGGAGTGTCGGGGGGGTAAATGAAGCTTTCTTT
cdr3_aa: CAWSVGGVNEAFF
d_call: NA
j_call: TRBJ1-1
cdr3_length: 13
clone_size: NA
v_call: TRBV30

cdr3_nt: TGTGCCAGCCGACGCTCAGGGGCAGACTACGAGCAGTACTTC
cdr3_aa: CASRRSGADYEQYF
d_call: NA
j_call: TRBJ2-7
cdr3_length: 14
clone_size: NA
v_call: TRBV27